These 13 T cell receptor beta chains were all obtained from the same sample, sequenced in a study of beta chain features in type 1 diabetes. General study findings and limits: Shorter TCRB CDR3s, moderately but significantly so, marked every one of the four CD4+ subsets in Type 1 diabetes patients.

Their antigens are not known. The authors reverse transcribed all of the isolated RNA, so sequencing captured expressed TCRB transcripts. Clones were read by immunoSEQ multiplex PCR, and TCRdb kept only the in-frame ones, dropping some. This table has 150,000 to 190,000 clones, about 9.3% appearing once. The sample comprised central memory CD4+ T cells from blood. The receptors derive from a man aged 25-45 years with type 1 diabetes.

This clone was counted a single time. This chain links TRBV6-1 with TRBJ2-3; D not resolved. This CDR3 comprises 14 residues. V shed 2 bases and J shed 4 bases, with 10 bases lying between them. Looked up from germline, CDR1 is MNHNS and CDR2 is SASEGT. The CDR3 reads CASSESFAADTQYF. The CDR3 region has the DNA TGTGCCAGCAGTGAATCCTTCGCGGCAGATACGCAGTATTTT.

The V gene is TRBV6-6, the J gene TRBJ2-1; 8 bases map to TRBD2. The CDR3 length is 15 residues. J gave up 4 bases and V 7 bases, and 9 bases lay outside the gene matches. Germline V gene lookup returns CDR1 MNHNY and CDR2 SVGAGI (reference sequence). CDR3 amino acids: CASTPESGRYNEQFF. The CDR3 region has the DNA TGTGCCAGCACCCCGGAGAGCGGGAGATACAATGAGCAGTTCTTC.

In its sample, this clone was seen a few times. This CDR3 is CAISADRTTGELFF. The CDR3, as DNA: TGTGCCATCAGTGCAGACAGGACCACCGGGGAGCTGTTTTTT. The V gene is TRBV10-3, the J gene TRBJ2-2; D is perhaps TRBD1 (6 bases). CDR1 ENHRY and CDR2 SYGVKD come from the germline V gene. CDR3 length: 14 residues. Deletions cut 4 bases from V and 4 bases from J, with 10 bases between.

V usage is TRBV15 and J usage is TRBJ1-3; 7 nucleotides match TRBD1. Germline values: CDR1 LNHNV, CDR2 YYDKDF (reference sequence). CDR3 length: 15 amino acids. Trimming cost V 5 bases and J 4 bases; bases outside gene matches: 8. CDR3 residues: CATSGMTGPGNTIYF. DNA of the CDR3: TGTGCCACCAGCGGAATGACAGGGCCAGGAAACACCATATATTTT.

This clone occurred a few times. The chain has TRBV5-5 and TRBJ2-5, with a weak D call TRBD1 (6 bases). The germline V gene encodes CDR1 SGHKS and CDR2 YYEKEE (reference sequence). The CDR3 has 13 amino acids. V lost 5 bases, J lost 5 bases, and 13 bases lay in between. The CDR3: CASSFQGTETQYF. The CDR3 DNA sequence: TGTGCCAGCAGTTTTCAGGGGACGGAGACCCAGTACTTC.

This clone was seen a few times. The genes are TRBV19 and TRBJ2-1, with D uncertain. This CDR3 has 15 amino acids. Deletions cut 6 bases from V and 0 bases from J, with 12 bases between. Germline values: CDR1 LNHDA, CDR2 SQIVND (reference sequence). The CDR3 spells CASRDQASSYNEQFF. The CDR3 coding sequence is TGTGCCAGTAGAGACCAGGCGAGCTCCTACAATGAGCAGTTCTTC.

V is TRBV7-2 and J is TRBJ1-1, with TRBD1 matching over 7 bases. Germline V lookup: CDR1 SGHTA, CDR2 FQGNSA. The CDR3 has 12 amino acids. After removal of 6 bases from V and 5 bases from J, the junction contained 3 bases not matched to a gene. The CDR3, as DNA: TGTGCCAGCAGGACAGGGTCGACTGAAGCTTTCTTT. Amino acid sequence: CASRTGSTEAFF.

In the case of this clone: This specimen includes other DNA sequences encoding the same CDR3. The chain joins TRBV29-1 to TRBJ2-5, with D tentatively TRBD2 (5 bases). Germline assignment: CDR1 SQVTM and CDR2 ANQGSEA. V was pared by 4 bases and J by 5 bases, with 11 bases between. The CDR3 extends over 12 amino acids. CDR3 DNA sequence: TGCAGCGTTGTTTCTTCGGGGGAGACCCAGTACTTC. It specifies CSVVSSGETQYF.

This clone was detected a few times. The chain combines TRBV4-3 with TRBJ2-7; possible D gene TRBD2, 6 bases. This CDR3 spans 16 amino acids. Germline V gene sequence: CDR1 LGHNA, CDR2 YSLEER. V lost 4 bases, J lost 5 bases, and 21 bases lay in between. In DNA, the CDR3 is TGCGCCAGCAGCCGGGGGATGGGCGGGAACGGCGACGAGCAGTACTTC. Amino acid sequence: CASSRGMGGNGDEQYF.

The sample holds a few counts of this clone. In nucleotides, the CDR3 is TGTGCCAGCTCACCACCGACGGGAAGGGAGACCGGGGAGCTGTTTTTT. This encodes CASSPPTGRETGELFF. The chain combines TRBV18 with TRBJ2-2, with D tentatively TRBD2 (5 bases). Germline-derived CDR1 and CDR2 are KGHSH and LQKENI. Trimming cost V 0 bases and J 5 bases, with 13 bases left between them. This CDR3 region has 16 residues. Together with reference TRBV18 and TRBJ2-2, the CDR3 gives the full variable domain: NAGVMQNPRHLVRRRGQEARLRCSPMKGHSHVYWYRQLPEEGLKFMVYLQKENIIDESGMPKERFSAEFPKEGPSILRIQQVVRGDSAAYFCASSPPTGRETGELFFGEGSRLTVL.

As to this clone: Different DNA sequences within this sample yield the same CDR3. The chain combines TRBV5-1 with TRBJ2-7, with D perhaps TRBD1 (5 bases). Between the trimmed V and J ends, which lost 3 bases and 4 bases, there was a span of 5 bases. This CDR3 spans 11 amino acids. Germline V gene data show CDR1 as SGHRS and CDR2 as YFSETQ. The CDR3: CASSSGYEQYF. DNA of the CDR3: TGCGCCAGCAGCTCAGGGTACGAGCAGTACTTC.

The sample holds a few counts of this clone. The chain carries TRBV7-2 and TRBJ1-1; D is uncertain. The CDR3 consists of 14 residues. CDR1 is SGHTA, CDR2 FQGNSA, per germline. Trimming removed 1 base from V and 4 bases from J, with 10 bases in between. The CDR3 region has the DNA TGTGCCAGCAGCTTAGATAGGCAGGTCACTGAAGCTTTCTTT. Translated, it gives CASSLDRQVTEAFF.

This rearrangement joins TRBV27 to TRBJ2-1, with TRBD1 matching 8 bases. The ends lost 5 bases at V and 5 bases at J; junction bases unmatched: 17. The germline V gene has CDR1 MNHEY and CDR2 SMNVEV (reference sequence). The CDR3 contains 18 residues. CDR3 region: CASSPQIIRTGTNNEQFF. The CDR3 DNA reads TGTGCCAGCAGTCCCCAGATTATTAGGACAGGGACAAACAATGAGCAGTTCTTC.